The T cell receptor beta chain under discussion was sequenced for a study of OX40 agonist ivuxolimab in advanced cancers. Across the whole study: Ivuxolimab, an antibody that agonizes OX40 (CD134), was administered to the patients. Cancers in dose escalation were hepatocellular, melanoma, renal cell and head and neck. Points from the study as a whole: Blood T cells, both CD4+ and CD8+, expanded clonally by week 6 at 0.1 to 3.0 mg/kg.

Profiled with immunoSEQ multiplex PCR; TCRdb holds only in-frame clones, not every one. The data contain 60,000 or so clones, roughly 90% of them singletons. Notes on this clone: No antigen is known for it.

The V gene's germline CDR1 is MNHEY and CDR2 SVGAGI. This CDR3 contains 13 residues. V lost 1 base, J lost 7 bases, and 8 bases lay in between. The receptor comes from an adult with an advanced solid tumor such as melanoma, head and neck, liver or kidney cancer. The sample in question was CD4+ or CD8+ T cells sorted from blood, obtained in a trial of the OX40 agonist ivuxolimab. This chain uses TRBV6-5 with TRBJ1-5; maybe TRBD1 (6 bases). The CDR3 spells CASSYFQGQPQHF. CDR3 coding DNA: TGTGCCAGCAGTTACTTTCAGGGGCAGCCCCAGCATTTT.